This TCR beta chain was sequenced during a study of cytomegalovirus exposure and HLA in healthy donors. Study observations and caveats: Most sequenced TCRs were rare (though some public TCRs occurred in many donors). Some V segments (TRBV6-2 and TRBV6-3 among them) were excluded as indistinguishable. Apart from CMV serostatus, no immune exposure information was available.

On this clone itself: The antigen remains undetermined.

The CDR3 extends over 15 amino acids. Germline V gene lookup returns CDR1 KGHSH and CDR2 LQKENI. The study ran its PCR with 60 Vbeta and 13 Jbeta primers. Using immunoSEQ multiplex PCR, the repertoire was profiled, and TCRdb retains in-frame clones only, with some absent. The table shows under 200,000 clones, with roughly four fifths occurring only once. Though nominally healthy at sampling, donors likely had unrecorded immune exposures. The rearrangement joins TRBV18 to TRBJ2-5, with unresolved D. The J call may be incorrect, as the DNA end agrees better with TRBJ2-7. The source material was PBMCs. The sequence came from a woman between 50 and 59 years old in good health and CMV-seronegative. CDR3 sequence: CASSPPGLDSYEQYF. In DNA form, the CDR3 reads TGTGCCAGCTCACCACCAGGGTTGGACTCCTACGAGCAGTACTTC.